This T cell receptor beta chain is from a study of blood T cell repertoires in COVID-19. Study-wide context: COVID-19 samples collected from the United States, Italy and Spain covered acute and convalescent phases. T cells, B-cell-depleted T cells, or PBMCs provided the cDNA or gDNA that served as material.

Some clones are missing from TCRdb's copy, which holds only in-frame ones; the method was immunoSEQ multiplex PCR. This sample carries around 220,000 clones, roughly 84% of them seen once, and the ten largest clones take 1.5% to 2%. CDR1 is KGHSH and CDR2 is LQKENI in the germline V gene. This CDR3 has 16 residues. Deletions cut 1 base from V and 4 bases from J, with 16 bases between. The chain recombines TRBV18 with TRBJ1-2; a possible D gene is TRBD1 (5 bases). The specimen was peripheral blood. The clonotype comes from a man in his forties with active or convalescent COVID-19. This CDR3 reads CASSPRSVGDIYGYTF. For the CDR3, the DNA is TGTGCCAGCTCACCACGGTCAGTAGGGGATATCTATGGCTACACCTTC.